The 21 T cell receptor beta chains below come from one sample, sequenced in a study of cytomegalovirus exposure and HLA in healthy donors. The PCR made use of 60 Vbeta and 13 Jbeta primers. Produced via immunoSEQ multiplex PCR; TCRdb's table is partial and in-frame only. This table has around 150,000 clones, 65% to 90% appearing once. The sample consisted of PBMCs. These receptors were taken from a middle-aged man in good health and CMV-seropositive.

In its sample, this clone was seen a few times. The gene calls are TRBV28 and TRBJ1-5; D gene ambiguous. The germline V and J ends were trimmed by 6 bases and 3 bases, with 15 bases remaining between them. CDR1 MDHEN and CDR2 SYDVKM come from the germline V gene. The CDR3 totals 15 residues. As DNA, the CDR3 is TGTGCCAGCAGCTCCCCCTCCAGTTCCAATCAGCCCCAGCATTTT. It yields the protein CASSSPSSSNQPQHF.

The chain combines TRBV6-1 with TRBJ2-7; 10 positions agree with TRBD2. Germline V gives CDR1 MNHNS, CDR2 SASEGT. The junction had 5 bases not matched to a gene; V was cut back by 4 bases and J by 2 bases. The CDR3 extends over 15 amino acids. The CDR3 protein is CASSVLAGAPYEQYV. The DNA of the CDR3 is TGTGCCAGCAGTGTTCTAGCGGGGGCGCCCTACGAGCAGTACGTC.

V and J are TRBV11-2 and TRBJ2-5, with 10 nucleotides matching TRBD2. The end of the DNA aligns better with TRBJ2-7, so the J call may be wrong. Per germline, CDR1 SGHAT and CDR2 FQNNGV. This CDR3 has 14 residues. The CDR3 is CASSLTSGVYEQYF. CDR3 bases: TGTGCCAGCAGCCTAACTAGCGGGGTCTACGAGCAGTACTTC.

The chain has TRBV7-8 and TRBJ2-1, with D unresolved. Trimming took 10 bases from V and 6 from J, leaving 19 bases between them. Per the germline V gene, CDR1 is SGHVS and CDR2 is FQNEAQ. The CDR3 has 14 residues. The DNA for the CDR3 is TGTGCCACCCAACCCGTGGAGACGAGCAATGAGCAGTTCTTC. This sequence encodes CATQPVETSNEQFF.

CDR3: CASTGSQGAAEAFF. CDR3 in DNA: TGCGCCAGCACAGGCTCACAGGGGGCGGCTGAAGCTTTCTTT. The chain is built from TRBV10-2 and TRBJ1-1, with TRBD1 matching 9 bases. This CDR3 has 14 residues. Germline V gene sequence: CDR1 WSHSY, CDR2 SAAADI. V lost 7 bases, J lost 6 bases, and 9 bases stayed unmatched.

CDR3 in amino acids: CASSQVPQRGGTDTQYF. The CDR3 nucleotides read TGTGCCAGCAGCCAAGTCCCGCAGCGGGGAGGCACAGATACGCAGTATTTT. The chain employs TRBV4-2 and TRBJ2-3; 7 nucleotides align to TRBD2. Germline V gene lookup returns CDR1 LGHNA and CDR2 YNFKEQ. Trimming took 1 base from V and 1 from J; bases not matched to a gene: 8. The CDR3 totals 17 residues.

The gene calls are TRBV7-2 and TRBJ2-4; 12 bases agree with TRBD2. The V and J ends lost 4 bases and 9 bases, in that order; junction bases with no gene match: 13. CDR1 and CDR2 (germline): SGHTA, FQGNSA. The CDR3 is 17 residues long. The CDR3 loop is CASSYLWTSGVRAIQYF. In DNA form, the CDR3 reads TGTGCCAGCAGCTACCTTTGGACTAGCGGGGTCCGGGCCATTCAGTACTTC.

Comments on this clone: The same CDR3 can be traced to other DNA sequences in this sample. The V gene is TRBV6-1, the J gene TRBJ1-1; maybe TRBD1 (6 bases). The CDR3 consists of 10 residues. Trimming left V 4 bases short and J 11 bases short, with 8 bases between. CDR1 and CDR2 (germline): MNHNS, SASEGT. The CDR3, as DNA: TGTGCCAGCAGTGGGACAGAGGCTTTCTTT. Translated: CASSGTEAFF.

This clone has a handful of counts. The gene calls are TRBV2 and TRBJ2-2; D unresolved. The germline V gene has CDR1 SNHLY and CDR2 FYNNEI. Trimming removed 11 bases from V and 6 bases from J, with 10 bases in between. This CDR3 contains 11 residues. Here the CDR3 reads CAQRRAGELFF. Written as DNA, the CDR3 is TGTGCCCAGCGACGCGCCGGGGAGCTGTTTTTT.

In its sample, this clone was seen once. Here the CDR3 DNA reads TGTGCCACCAGCAGAGGGGACAGGGGCACAGATACGCAGTATTTT. Amino acids: CATSRGDRGTDTQYF. The chain is built from TRBV15 and TRBJ2-3; TRBD1 matches at 9 bases. CDR3 size: 15 residues. In germline, CDR1 is LNHNV, CDR2 YYDKDF (reference sequence). Losses at the gene ends were 1 base for V and 1 base for J; bases not matched to a gene: 0. Full variable domain (remainder filled in from reference TRBV15 and TRBJ2-3): DAMVIQNPRYQVTQFGKPVTLSCSQTLNHNVMYWYQQKSSQAPKLLFHYYDKDFNNEADTPDNFQSRRPNTSFCFLDIRSPGLGDTAMYLCATSRGDRGTDTQYFGPGTRLTVL.

The chain uses TRBV27 and TRBJ1-4; TRBD1 matches at 7 bases. Germline V gene data show CDR1 as MNHEY and CDR2 as SMNVEV (reference sequence). Trimming removed 2 bases from V and 4 bases from J; junction bases left unmatched: 7. The CDR3 extends over 16 amino acids. The CDR3 DNA reads as TGTGCCAGCAGTTTAGGAAGGGACAGAGGTAATGAAAAACTGTTTTTT. Encoded protein: CASSLGRDRGNEKLFF.

The genes are TRBV5-4 and TRBJ2-2; D might be TRBD2 (6 bases). Germline lookup yields CDR1 SGHNT and CDR2 YYREEE (reference sequence). V was cut by 2 bases and J by 1 base, with 6 bases left in between. This CDR3 has 14 residues. CDR3 nucleotide sequence: TGTGCCAGCAGCTTCGGGAGGAACACCGGGGAGCTGTTTTTT. Protein: CASSFGRNTGELFF.

The chain carries TRBV11-2 and TRBJ2-2; 7 bases fit TRBD2. V trimming: 1 base; J trimming: 4 bases; junction bases outside the gene matches: 3. Germline V gene data show CDR1 as SGHAT and CDR2 as FQNNGV. This CDR3 contains 15 residues. The chain's CDR3 is CASSLAGGRTGELFF. Written as DNA, the CDR3 is TGTGCCAGCAGCTTAGCGGGAGGTCGCACCGGGGAGCTGTTTTTT.

A note on this clone: One end of the junction does not line up with germline, which may come from a read error. The gene calls are TRBV7-7 and TRBJ2-3, with TRBD1 identical over 8 bases. From germline, CDR1 is SSHAT and CDR2 FNYEAQ (reference sequence). The CDR3 extends over 15 amino acids. The CDR3, as DNA: TGTGCTAGCAGCCCCGGGACAGGAGCTAAGGCTACGCAGTATTTT. This gives the protein CASSPGTGAKATQYF.

The rearrangement joins TRBV29-1 to TRBJ2-7; weak D call: TRBD1 (6 bases). CDR1 and CDR2 from the germline V gene are SQVTM and ANQGSEA. The V and J ends lost 6 bases and 4 bases respectively, with 16 bases between them. The CDR3 has 13 residues. This chain's CDR3 is CSVHSGTSYEQYF. The CDR3 DNA is TGCAGCGTCCATTCCGGGACATCTTACGAGCAGTACTTC.

This clone appeared a few times. The chain joins TRBV6-5 to TRBJ2-1, with TRBD2 identical over 7 bases. V lost 6 bases to trimming and J lost 0 bases; unmatched junction nucleotides: 5. The CDR3 sequence is 15 residues long. The germline gives CDR1 MNHEY, CDR2 SVGAGI. The CDR3 DNA sequence: TGTGCCAGCAGACCACTAGCGACCTCCTACAATGAGCAGTTCTTC. Translation gives CASRPLATSYNEQFF.

The V gene is TRBV6-6, the J gene TRBJ2-7, with D possibly being TRBD1 (6 bases). The ends were cut back, 8 bases at V and 5 bases at J, with 16 bases in the middle. The germline V gene has CDR1 MNHNY and CDR2 SVGAGI (reference sequence). The CDR3 consists of 13 residues. The CDR3 region has the DNA TGTGCCAGCCAGAGGACAGAGTTTGACGAGCAGTACGTC. Its protein product is CASQRTEFDEQYV.

This chain connects TRBV6-5 to TRBJ2-7; possible D gene TRBD1, 5 bases. V lost 2 bases and J 5 bases, leaving 16 bases between the germline ends. The CDR3 extends over 15 amino acids. In germline, CDR1 is MNHEY, CDR2 SVGAGI. CDR3 DNA sequence: TGTGCCAGCAGTTACAAAGGGGTCGACCCTGACGAGCAGTACTTC. Protein sequence: CASSYKGVDPDEQYF.

This clone came up a few times. The rearrangement links TRBV7-9 to TRBJ1-5; 10 nucleotides line up with TRBD1. Germline V CDR1 and CDR2: SEHNR, FQNEAQ (reference sequence). The CDR3 sequence is 14 residues long. V trimming: 4 bases; J trimming: 7 bases; junction bases outside the gene matches: 4. The CDR3 DNA follows: TGTGCCAGCAGCTCGGACAGGGGGGGACAGCCCCAGCATTTT. Translating it yields CASSSDRGGQPQHF.

CDR3 DNA sequence: TGTGCCAGCAGTGAACACAGGGGGGCGGAATCACCCCTCCACTTT. This codes for CASSEHRGAESPLHF. The chain joins TRBV6-1 to TRBJ1-6; 8 nucleotides align to TRBD1. Germline V gives CDR1 MNHNS, CDR2 SASEGT. After removal of 2 bases from V and 10 bases from J, the junction contained 7 bases not matched to a gene. The CDR3 sequence is 15 residues long.

The chain uses TRBV14 and TRBJ2-1; TRBD2 agrees at 9 bases. J gave up 6 bases and V 11 bases, and 8 bases lay outside the gene matches. The CDR3 contains 13 residues. Germline values: CDR1 SGHDN, CDR2 FVKESK. The CDR3 sequence: CAQGGTSSNEQFF. CDR3 DNA sequence: TGTGCCCAGGGGGGGACTAGCAGCAATGAGCAGTTCTTC.